This is a list of T cell receptor beta chains from one sample in a study of cytomegalovirus exposure and HLA in healthy donors. Repertoires were generated with immunoSEQ multiplex PCR, while TCRdb's copy carries only in-frame clones and drops some. The sample lists 150,000 to 200,000 clones; 85% were seen once. The sequenced material came from PBMCs. The receptors come from a man between 18 and 29 years old in good health and CMV-seropositive. CDR3s include the opening cysteine and the closing phenylalanine or tryptophan. The order of the fields is D gene, V gene, clone size, J gene, CDR3 protein, CDR3 DNA. A D gene is named only where the DNA matches it firmly. The size field is filled for only some rows; it gives once, few, many or a size class.

d_call: TRBD2; v_call: TRBV10-3; clone_size: -; j_call: TRBJ2-7; cdr3_aa: CAISETSGYQYF; cdr3_nt: TGTGCCATCAGTGAGACTAGCGGGTATCAGTACTTC
d_call: -; v_call: TRBV5-1; clone_size: -; j_call: TRBJ1-5; cdr3_aa: CASSLDSGTGQPQHF; cdr3_nt: TGCGCCAGCAGCTTGGACTCAGGAACAGGCCAGCCCCAGCATTTT
d_call: TRBD1; v_call: TRBV5-6; clone_size: -; j_call: TRBJ1-4; cdr3_aa: CASSLGDRPSGEKLFF; cdr3_nt: TGTGCCAGCAGCTTGGGGGACAGGCCAAGCGGTGAAAAACTGTTTTTT
d_call: -; v_call: TRBV28; clone_size: -; j_call: TRBJ1-2; cdr3_aa: CASSLDWGRYGYTF; cdr3_nt: TGTGCCAGCAGTTTAGACTGGGGGCGCTATGGCTACACCTTC
d_call: -; v_call: TRBV2; clone_size: few; j_call: TRBJ1-2; cdr3_aa: CASIWGRSRGYTF; cdr3_nt: TGTGCCAGCATTTGGGGCAGGTCTCGGGGCTACACCTTC
d_call: TRBD2; v_call: TRBV7-9; clone_size: -; j_call: TRBJ2-1; cdr3_aa: CASSSGRFSGGSYNEQFF; cdr3_nt: TGTGCCAGCAGCTCGGGACGATTTAGCGGGGGGTCCTACAATGAGCAGTTCTTC
d_call: TRBD1; v_call: TRBV2; clone_size: -; j_call: TRBJ2-3; cdr3_aa: CASRWDRATDTQYF; cdr3_nt: TGTGCCAGCAGATGGGACAGGGCCACAGATACGCAGTATTTT
d_call: TRBD2; v_call: TRBV28; clone_size: -; j_call: TRBJ2-1; cdr3_aa: CASSFSTSGGNEQFF; cdr3_nt: TGTGCCAGCAGTTTCTCCACTAGCGGGGGGAATGAGCAGTTCTTC
d_call: -; v_call: TRBV7-6; clone_size: -; j_call: TRBJ2-7; cdr3_aa: CASSLTIDEQYF; cdr3_nt: TGTGCCAGCAGCTTAACTATCGACGAGCAGTACTTC
d_call: TRBD2; v_call: TRBV28; clone_size: -; j_call: TRBJ2-1; cdr3_aa: CASSLGVAGANEQFF; cdr3_nt: TGTGCCAGCAGTTTAGGAGTAGCGGGAGCCAATGAGCAGTTCTTC
d_call: -; v_call: TRBV11-2; clone_size: -; j_call: TRBJ2-6; cdr3_aa: CASSLEASGANVLTF; cdr3_nt: TGTGCCAGCAGCTTAGAAGCGTCTGGGGCCAACGTCCTGACTTTC
d_call: TRBD1; v_call: TRBV28; clone_size: -; j_call: TRBJ1-2; cdr3_aa: CASRQDRDPTGYTF; cdr3_nt: TGTGCCAGCAGACAAGACAGGGACCCTACTGGCTACACCTTC
d_call: -; v_call: TRBV5-8; clone_size: -; j_call: TRBJ1-4; cdr3_aa: CASTPRGHRLFF; cdr3_nt: TGTGCCAGCACCCCGCGGGGTCACCGACTGTTTTTT
d_call: -; v_call: TRBV28; clone_size: -; j_call: TRBJ1-4; cdr3_aa: CASSFLRGPNEKLFF; cdr3_nt: TGTGCCAGCAGCTTCCTGCGGGGGCCTAATGAAAAACTGTTTTTT
d_call: TRBD1; v_call: TRBV15; clone_size: -; j_call: TRBJ2-7; cdr3_aa: CAISDRESYEQYF; cdr3_nt: TGTGCCATTTCGGACAGGGAATCCTACGAGCAGTACTTC
d_call: TRBD1; v_call: TRBV7-9; clone_size: few; j_call: TRBJ2-5; cdr3_aa: CASSFNPTGGDTETQYF; cdr3_nt: TGTGCCAGCAGCTTCAACCCGACAGGGGGCGATACAGAGACCCAGTACTTC
d_call: -; v_call: TRBV27; clone_size: -; j_call: TRBJ2-3; cdr3_aa: CASSLYRLDTQYF; cdr3_nt: TGTGCCAGCAGTTTATACCGACTAGATACGCAGTATTTT
d_call: TRBD2; v_call: TRBV7-9; clone_size: -; j_call: TRBJ2-3; cdr3_aa: CASSLRGSLAGADTQYF; cdr3_nt: TGTGCCAGCAGCTTAAGAGGGAGTCTAGCGGGAGCAGATACGCAGTATTTT
d_call: TRBD2; v_call: TRBV28; clone_size: few; j_call: TRBJ2-3; cdr3_aa: CASSSPLAVGTDTQYF; cdr3_nt: TGTGCCAGCAGTTCACCCCTAGCGGTCGGCACAGATACGCAGTATTTT
d_call: -; v_call: TRBV4-1; clone_size: -; j_call: TRBJ2-2; cdr3_aa: CASSQSAGTTGELFF; cdr3_nt: TGCGCCAGCAGCCAATCAGCCGGGACTACCGGGGAGCTGTTTTTT
d_call: -; v_call: TRBV4-1; clone_size: few; j_call: TRBJ2-7; cdr3_aa: CASSPTRGGSYEQYF; cdr3_nt: TGCGCCAGCAGCCCAACGAGGGGAGGCTCCTACGAGCAGTACTTC
d_call: -; v_call: TRBV30; clone_size: -; j_call: TRBJ1-1; cdr3_aa: CAWTLEGGPEAFF; cdr3_nt: TGTGCCTGGACCCTAGAGGGAGGGCCTGAAGCTTTCTTT
d_call: -; v_call: TRBV6-1; clone_size: -; j_call: TRBJ1-5; cdr3_aa: CASISTGNQPQHF; cdr3_nt: TGTGCCAGCATATCAACAGGGAATCAGCCCCAGCATTTT
d_call: TRBD2; v_call: TRBV29-1; clone_size: -; j_call: TRBJ2-5; cdr3_aa: CSGAGGPGVETQYF; cdr3_nt: TGCAGCGGAGCGGGAGGGCCCGGGGTAGAGACCCAGTACTTC
d_call: TRBD1; v_call: TRBV30; clone_size: once; j_call: TRBJ1-2; cdr3_aa: CAGGQPTDYGYTF; cdr3_nt: TGTGCCGGGGGACAGCCGACGGACTATGGCTACACCTTC
d_call: -; v_call: TRBV28; clone_size: -; j_call: TRBJ1-5; cdr3_aa: CASRQEGRLHF; cdr3_nt: TGTGCCAGCAGGCAGGAGGGACGGTTGCATTTT
d_call: -; v_call: TRBV5-1; clone_size: -; j_call: TRBJ1-4; cdr3_aa: CASSLGPYRATNEKLFF; cdr3_nt: TGCGCCAGCAGCTTGGGCCCCTACAGGGCAACTAATGAAAAACTGTTTTTT
d_call: TRBD1; v_call: TRBV11-1; clone_size: -; j_call: TRBJ2-7; cdr3_aa: CASSSDRESSYEQYF; cdr3_nt: TGTGCCAGCAGTTCCGACAGGGAGAGCTCCTACGAGCAGTACTTC
d_call: TRBD1; v_call: TRBV5-4; clone_size: -; j_call: TRBJ2-7; cdr3_aa: CASSSISDRGSYEQYF; cdr3_nt: TGTGCCAGCAGCTCGATATCGGACAGGGGATCCTACGAGCAGTACTTC
d_call: -; v_call: TRBV5-3; clone_size: -; j_call: TRBJ2-1; cdr3_aa: CARSDHGREQFF; cdr3_nt: TGTGCCAGAAGCGACCACGGGAGAGAGCAGTTCTTC
d_call: TRBD1; v_call: TRBV6-1; clone_size: -; j_call: TRBJ2-2; cdr3_aa: CASSETEQGAGGELFF; cdr3_nt: TGTGCCAGCAGTGAAACCGAACAGGGGGCAGGCGGGGAGCTGTTTTTT
d_call: -; v_call: TRBV10-3; clone_size: once; j_call: TRBJ2-5; cdr3_aa: CAISEFGTPQETQYF; cdr3_nt: TGTGCCATCAGTGAATTCGGGACTCCTCAAGAGACCCAGTACTTC
d_call: TRBD1; v_call: TRBV7-8; clone_size: -; j_call: TRBJ2-1; cdr3_aa: CASSLYSPLDRVSYNEQFF; cdr3_nt: TGTGCCAGCAGCTTATATAGTCCCCTGGACAGGGTATCCTATAATGAGCAGTTCTTC
d_call: TRBD2; v_call: TRBV7-2; clone_size: -; j_call: TRBJ2-3; cdr3_aa: CASSLLAGTDTQYF; cdr3_nt: TGTGCCAGCAGCCTCCTAGCGGGAACAGATACGCAGTATTTT
d_call: -; v_call: TRBV5-1; clone_size: -; j_call: TRBJ1-5; cdr3_aa: CASSMTDTYSNQPQHF; cdr3_nt: TGCGCCAGCAGCATGACAGACACCTATAGCAATCAGCCCCAGCATTTT
d_call: TRBD2; v_call: TRBV2; clone_size: -; j_call: TRBJ2-2; cdr3_aa: CASRATLAGDTGELFF; cdr3_nt: TGTGCCAGCAGAGCGACCCTAGCGGGAGACACCGGGGAGCTGTTTTTT
d_call: -; v_call: TRBV7-3; clone_size: -; j_call: TRBJ1-3; cdr3_aa: CASSQQRESGNTIYF; cdr3_nt: TGTGCCAGCAGCCAACAGCGGGAATCTGGAAACACCATATATTTT
d_call: -; v_call: TRBV2; clone_size: -; j_call: TRBJ1-3; cdr3_aa: CASRQDIPPNTIYF; cdr3_nt: TGTGCCAGCAGACAGGACATTCCCCCCAACACCATATATTTT
d_call: TRBD1; v_call: TRBV6-1; clone_size: -; j_call: TRBJ2-7; cdr3_aa: CASGQGAFYEQYF; cdr3_nt: TGTGCCAGCGGACAGGGGGCGTTCTACGAGCAGTACTTC
d_call: -; v_call: TRBV18; clone_size: few; j_call: TRBJ2-7; cdr3_aa: CASSDGRQYEQYF; cdr3_nt: TGTGCCAGCTCAGATGGGAGGCAGTACGAGCAGTACTTC
d_call: TRBD1; v_call: TRBV28; clone_size: -; j_call: TRBJ1-1; cdr3_aa: CASTWDRGPDTEAFF; cdr3_nt: TGTGCCAGCACCTGGGACAGGGGGCCGGACACTGAAGCTTTCTTT
d_call: -; v_call: TRBV6-6; clone_size: -; j_call: TRBJ2-3; cdr3_aa: CASSYTREPLDTQYF; cdr3_nt: TGTGCCAGCAGTTACACTAGGGAACCTTTGGATACGCAGTATTTT
d_call: TRBD2; v_call: TRBV5-6; clone_size: -; j_call: TRBJ2-7; cdr3_aa: CASSLGGTSEFKEQYF; cdr3_nt: TGTGCCAGCAGCTTGGGCGGGACTAGCGAGTTTAAAGAGCAGTACTTC
d_call: TRBD1; v_call: TRBV6-5; clone_size: -; j_call: TRBJ1-1; cdr3_aa: CASSSRDRVTEAFF; cdr3_nt: TGTGCCAGCAGTTCCAGGGACAGAGTCACTGAAGCTTTCTTT
d_call: -; v_call: TRBV11-3; clone_size: few; j_call: TRBJ1-1; cdr3_aa: CASSVEADTEAFF; cdr3_nt: TGTGCCAGCAGTGTAGAGGCAGACACTGAAGCTTTCTTT
d_call: TRBD2; v_call: TRBV11-2; clone_size: -; j_call: TRBJ2-7; cdr3_aa: CASSLGTSGSAYEQYF; cdr3_nt: TGTGCCAGCAGCTTAGGGACTAGCGGGAGCGCCTACGAGCAGTACTTC